The next 18 T cell receptor beta chains were all read from a single sample in a study of cytomegalovirus exposure and HLA in healthy donors. The PCR had 60 Vbeta and 13 Jbeta primers. TCRdb's table, derived via immunoSEQ multiplex PCR, lists solely in-frame clones and lacks some. The sample holds 150,000 to 200,000 clones, under 80% seen once. Sequences were obtained from PBMCs. Receptors originate from a woman aged 30 to 39 in good health and CMV-seropositive.

The chain couples TRBV18 to TRBJ1-2, with TRBD1 matching over 7 bases. Germline CDR1 and CDR2: KGHSH and LQKENI. The CDR3 contains 17 residues. Germline trimming cut 2 bases from V and 0 bases from J; bases unmatched to any gene: 9. The CDR3 DNA is TGTGCCAGCTCACCAAAAGGGGGCGCGAGGGCTAACTATGGCTACACCTTC. Amino acid sequence: CASSPKGGARANYGYTF.

The chain has TRBV4-2 and TRBJ2-2; D is possibly TRBD1 (6 bases). V lost 2 bases, J lost 5 bases, and 33 bases lay in between. CDR1 is LGHNA, CDR2 YNFKEQ, per germline. The CDR3 covers 22 residues. Here the CDR3 reads CASSQRSRGRFGGRGGTGELFF. CDR3 coding DNA: TGTGCCAGCAGCCAAAGGTCCCGGGGACGCTTTGGAGGTAGAGGGGGAACCGGGGAGCTGTTTTTT.

The chain combines TRBV6-5 with TRBJ2-7, with a tentative D call TRBD2 (5 bases). CDR3 size: 15 residues. The germline V and J ends were trimmed by 2 bases and 4 bases, with 15 bases remaining between them. Per germline, CDR1 MNHEY and CDR2 SVGAGI. CDR3: CASSYGGGDRYEQYF. The CDR3 DNA reads as TGTGCCAGCAGTTACGGAGGAGGCGATCGGTACGAGCAGTACTTC.

This clone turned up a few times. The chain employs TRBV15 and TRBJ2-2; 7 bases are shared with TRBD1. V dropped 3 bases and J dropped 0; count of bases not matched to a gene: 4. This CDR3 spans 16 amino acids. From germline, CDR1 is LNHNV and CDR2 YYDKDF (reference sequence). The CDR3: CATSRSQGANTGELFF. The CDR3 bases are TGTGCCACCAGCAGGTCCCAGGGGGCGAACACCGGGGAGCTGTTTTTT.

The V call is TRBV9, the J call TRBJ2-7; 8 bases map to TRBD1. Germline CDR1 SGDLS, CDR2 YYNGEE. The V segment lost 4 bases and the J segment 4 bases; nucleotides outside the gene matches: 10. There are 15 residues in the CDR3. CDR3 nucleotide sequence: TGTGCCAGCAGCTTAGGTACAGGGGGTAGTTACGAGCAGTACTTC. Amino acid sequence: CASSLGTGGSYEQYF.

The chain is built from TRBV19 and TRBJ2-6, with TRBD1 identical over 8 bases. Germline-derived CDR1 and CDR2 are LNHDA and SQIVND (reference sequence). The CDR3 is 18 amino acids. V was clipped by 4 bases and J by 2 bases; unmatched bases: 10. The CDR3 DNA reads TGTGCCAGTAGTAGGACAGGGTATTATGATGCTGGGGCCAACGTCCTGACTTTC. Encoded protein: CASSRTGYYDAGANVLTF.

Concerning this clone: This CDR3 is also generated by other DNA sequences in the sample. The V and J genes are TRBV30 and TRBJ1-5; D uncertain. This CDR3 comprises 14 residues. The germline V gene has CDR1 GTSNPN and CDR2 SVGIG (reference sequence). Trimming removed 1 base from V and 0 bases from J, with 7 bases in between. The CDR3 bases are TGTGCCTGGAGTGGCACCAGTAGCAATCAGCCCCAGCATTTT. It specifies CAWSGTSSNQPQHF.

This sequence joins TRBV19 and TRBJ1-6; D not certain. The germline CDR1 and CDR2 sequences are LNHDA and SQIVND (reference sequence). Trimming stripped 5 bases from V and 5 bases from J, with 13 bases between. The CDR3 totals 15 residues. The CDR3 DNA reads TGTGCCAGTAGTGTGAGGGTTGCCGATAATTCACCCCTCCACTTT. Translating gives CASSVRVADNSPLHF.

CDR3 amino acids: CSVLGGPTETQYF. DNA of the CDR3: TGCAGCGTCTTAGGGGGACCTACGGAGACCCAGTACTTC. The rearrangement uses TRBV29-1 and TRBJ2-5; tentatively, D is TRBD1 (6 bases). Between the trimmed V and J ends, which lost 6 bases and 5 bases, there was a span of 16 bases. CDR3 length equals 13 residues. The V gene's germline CDR1 is SQVTM and CDR2 ANQGSEA.

The chain uses TRBV4-1 and TRBJ1-5; a weak D match, TRBD1 (6 bases). This CDR3 is 15 amino acids long. Per germline, CDR1 MGHRA and CDR2 YSYEKL. V lost 4 bases, J lost 0 bases, and 10 bases lay in between. CDR3 bases: TGCGCCAGCAGCCTAACAGGGAATAGCAATCAGCCCCAGCATTTT. This translates into CASSLTGNSNQPQHF.

The J gene is TRBJ1-5, the V gene TRBV5-6, with 7 bases fitting TRBD1. V shed 4 bases, J shed 4 bases, and the junction held 8 bases outside the gene matches. CDR3 length equals 15 residues. Germline V gene sequence: CDR1 SGHDT, CDR2 YYEEEE. The CDR3 region is CASSIRDRLNQPQHF. In DNA form, the CDR3 reads TGTGCCAGCAGCATCCGGGACAGACTGAATCAGCCCCAGCATTTT.

This chain uses TRBV19 with TRBJ1-2; 9 nucleotides line up with TRBD1. Germline V gene data show CDR1 as LNHDA and CDR2 as SQIVND (reference sequence). This CDR3 contains 19 residues. The V gene end was trimmed by 2 bases and the J gene end by 4 bases; junction bases not matched to a gene: 17. This chain's CDR3 is CASSITRRGQGPATYGYTF. CDR3 in DNA: TGTGCCAGTAGTATAACCCGCCGGGGACAGGGCCCGGCAACCTATGGCTACACCTTC.

The chain couples TRBV29-1 to TRBJ1-5; no reliable D call. Germline assignment: CDR1 SQVTM and CDR2 ANQGSEA. Trimming shortened V by 4 bases and J by 6 bases, and 13 bases separated the two germline ends. The CDR3 has 13 amino acids. This chain's CDR3 is CSVASGLGQPQHF. Written as DNA, the CDR3 is TGCAGCGTTGCTTCCGGGTTAGGTCAGCCCCAGCATTTT.

This rearrangement joins TRBV4-2 to TRBJ1-6, with 9 bases that match TRBD1. The CDR3 has 17 amino acids. Germline V lookup: CDR1 LGHNA, CDR2 YNFKEQ. V shed 2 bases and J 6 bases; nucleotides not matched to a gene: 8. The CDR3 region is CASSQTTGGAPNSPLHF. The CDR3 DNA reads TGTGCCAGCAGCCAAACTACAGGGGGCGCACCTAATTCACCCCTCCACTTT.

The chain is built from TRBV7-9 and TRBJ1-2; 7 nucleotides agree with TRBD1. Germline-derived CDR1 and CDR2 are SEHNR and FQNEAQ (reference sequence). The ends lost 6 bases at V and 0 bases at J; junction bases unmatched: 10. The CDR3 runs to 16 residues. CDR3 sequence: CASSSRGPGSNYGYTF. The CDR3 DNA reads TGTGCCAGCAGTTCTAGGGGGCCAGGGTCTAACTATGGCTACACCTTC.

This clone was seen a single time. The chain is built from TRBV6-1 and TRBJ2-7, with 7 bases that match TRBD1. Germline assignment: CDR1 MNHNS and CDR2 SASEGT. J gave up 0 bases and V 2 bases, and 4 bases lay outside the gene matches. This CDR3 is built from 15 residues. The CDR3: CASSETTGASYEQYF. CDR3 bases: TGTGCCAGCAGTGAAACCACAGGGGCCTCCTACGAGCAGTACTTC.

This chain links TRBV18 with TRBJ1-2; 9 bases map to TRBD1. CDR1 is KGHSH, CDR2 LQKENI, per germline. Trimming cost V 1 base and J 3 bases; bases outside gene matches: 6. This CDR3 is 16 amino acids long. CDR3 DNA sequence: TGTGCCAGCTCACCACTCCCAACAGGGGGCGACTATGGCTACACCTTC. Its protein product is CASSPLPTGGDYGYTF. The whole variable domain, filled in from reference TRBV18 and TRBJ1-2, reads NAGVMQNPRHLVRRRGQEARLRCSPMKGHSHVYWYRQLPEEGLKFMVYLQKENIIDESGMPKERFSAEFPKEGPSILRIQQVVRGDSAAYFCASSPLPTGGDYGYTFGSGTRLTVV.

The CDR3 bases are TGTGCCATCAGTGAGTCTGGCCGGGAAGGGGAGACCCAGTACTTC. Protein product: CAISESGREGETQYF. The chain is built from TRBV10-3 and TRBJ2-5, with D maybe TRBD2 (5 bases). Germline loops: CDR1 ENHRY, CDR2 SYGVKD. The V gene lost 0 bases and the J gene lost 5 bases, with 13 bases spanning the gap. CDR3 size: 15 residues.